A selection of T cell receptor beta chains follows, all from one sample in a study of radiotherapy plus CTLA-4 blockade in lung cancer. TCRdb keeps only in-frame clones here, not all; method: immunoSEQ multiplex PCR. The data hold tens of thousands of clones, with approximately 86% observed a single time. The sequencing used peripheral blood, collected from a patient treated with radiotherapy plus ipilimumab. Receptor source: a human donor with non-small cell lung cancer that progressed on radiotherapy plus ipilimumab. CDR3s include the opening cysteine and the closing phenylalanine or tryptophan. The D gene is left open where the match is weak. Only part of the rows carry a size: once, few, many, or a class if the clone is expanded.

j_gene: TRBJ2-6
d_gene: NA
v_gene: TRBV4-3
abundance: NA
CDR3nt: TGCGCCAGCAGCCAAGATCTCTATGGAGGCTCTGGGGCCAACGTCCTGACTTTC
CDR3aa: CASSQDLYGGSGANVLTF

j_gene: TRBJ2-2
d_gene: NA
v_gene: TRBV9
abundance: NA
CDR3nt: TGTGCCAGCAGCAAATTGGAGGGTTTTTGGGACACCGGGGAGCTGTTTTTT
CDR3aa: CASSKLEGFWDTGELFF

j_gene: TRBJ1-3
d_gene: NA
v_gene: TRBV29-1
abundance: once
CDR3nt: TGCAGCGTTGTTTTCAACTCTGGAAACACCATATATTTT
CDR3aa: CSVVFNSGNTIYF

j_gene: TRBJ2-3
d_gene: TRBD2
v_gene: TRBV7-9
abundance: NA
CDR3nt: TGTGCCAGCAGCAAAGCGGGGGGGTCAGATACGCAGTATTTT
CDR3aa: CASSKAGGSDTQYF

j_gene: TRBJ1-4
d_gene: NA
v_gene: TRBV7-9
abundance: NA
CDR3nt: TGTGCCAGCAGCTACTCCGGGGCTAATGAAAAACTGTTTTTT
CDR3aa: CASSYSGANEKLFF

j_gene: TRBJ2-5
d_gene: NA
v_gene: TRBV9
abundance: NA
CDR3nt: TGTGCCAGCAGCGACGATAGTGGGGGGGAGACCCAGTACTTC
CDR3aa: CASSDDSGGETQYF

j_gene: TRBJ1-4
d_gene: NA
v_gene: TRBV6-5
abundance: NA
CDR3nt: TGTGCCAGCAGCCCCGGGGAGTTCAATGAAAAACTGTTTTTT
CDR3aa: CASSPGEFNEKLFF

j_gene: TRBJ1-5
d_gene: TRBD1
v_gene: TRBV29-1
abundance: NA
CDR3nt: TGCAGCGTCCGACAGGGGAGTCAGCCCCAGCATTTT
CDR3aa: CSVRQGSQPQHF

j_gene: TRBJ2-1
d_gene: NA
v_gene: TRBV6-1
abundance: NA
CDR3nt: TGTGCCAGCAGTCTACCCCGGGAGCAGTTCTTC
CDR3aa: CASSLPREQFF

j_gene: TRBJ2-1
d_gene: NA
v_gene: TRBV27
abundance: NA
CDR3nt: TGTGCCAGCAGTTTGAAGGGGGGAGGTGAGCAGTTCTTC
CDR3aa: CASSLKGGGEQFF

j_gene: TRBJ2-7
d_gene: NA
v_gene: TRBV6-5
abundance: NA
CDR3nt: TGTGCCAGCAGTTATTCCTCACCCACCCGAGGCTACGAGCAGTACTTC
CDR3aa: CASSYSSPTRGYEQYF

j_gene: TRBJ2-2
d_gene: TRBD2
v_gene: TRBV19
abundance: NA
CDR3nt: TGTGCCAGTAGTATAGAGTGGGGACTAGCGGGAGCGAACGGGGAGCTGTTTTTT
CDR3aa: CASSIEWGLAGANGELFF

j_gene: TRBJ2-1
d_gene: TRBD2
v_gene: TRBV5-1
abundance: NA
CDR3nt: TGCGCCAGCAGCTACCGGGGGGGCGGTACTGATGAGCAGTTCTTC
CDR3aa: CASSYRGGGTDEQFF

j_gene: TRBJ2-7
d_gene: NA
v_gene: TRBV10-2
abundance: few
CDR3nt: TGCGCCAGCATCGGTCGCAGGGACTCCTACGAGCAGTACTTC
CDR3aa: CASIGRRDSYEQYF

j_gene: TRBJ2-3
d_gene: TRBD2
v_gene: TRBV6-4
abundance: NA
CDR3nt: TGTGCCAGCAGCCGACTAGCGGGAGGTGGTTACGGCACAGATACGCAGTATTTT
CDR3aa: CASSRLAGGGYGTDTQYF

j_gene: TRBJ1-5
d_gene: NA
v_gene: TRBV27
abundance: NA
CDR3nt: TGTGCCAGCAGTTTGCCAAGGATAAGGCAGCCCCAGCATTTT
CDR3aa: CASSLPRIRQPQHF

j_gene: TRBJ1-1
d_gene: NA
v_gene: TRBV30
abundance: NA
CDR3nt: TGTGCCTGGATCTGGGGGAACTTCAACACTGAAGCTTTCTTT
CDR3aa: CAWIWGNFNTEAFF

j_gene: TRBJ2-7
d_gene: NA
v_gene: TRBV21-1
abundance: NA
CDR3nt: TGTGCCAGCATCCCGCCCCTTGAGGGGCGAGTAGCGGGAGGAGTATACGAGCAGTACTTC
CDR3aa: CASIPPLEGRVAGGVYEQYF

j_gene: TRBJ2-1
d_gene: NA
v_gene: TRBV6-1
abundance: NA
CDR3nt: TGTGCCAGCAGTGAAGAATTGGCGGGACCCTACAATGAGCAGTTCTTC
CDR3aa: CASSEELAGPYNEQFF

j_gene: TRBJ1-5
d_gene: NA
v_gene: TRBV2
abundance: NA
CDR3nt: TGTGCCAGCAGTGAATGGGGAGGCAATCAGCCCCAGCATTTT
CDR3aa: CASSEWGGNQPQHF